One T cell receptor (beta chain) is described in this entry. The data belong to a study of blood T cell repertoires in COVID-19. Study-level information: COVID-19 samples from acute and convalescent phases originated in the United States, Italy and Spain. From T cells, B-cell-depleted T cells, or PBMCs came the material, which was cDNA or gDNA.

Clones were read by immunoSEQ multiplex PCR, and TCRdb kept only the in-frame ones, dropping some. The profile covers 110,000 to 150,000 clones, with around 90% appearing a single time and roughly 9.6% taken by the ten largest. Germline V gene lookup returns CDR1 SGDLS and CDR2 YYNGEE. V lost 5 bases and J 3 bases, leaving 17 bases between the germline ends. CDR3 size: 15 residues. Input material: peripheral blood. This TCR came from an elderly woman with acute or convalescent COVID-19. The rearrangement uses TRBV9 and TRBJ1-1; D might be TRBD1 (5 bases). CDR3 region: CASSPVGGEDTEAFF. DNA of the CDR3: TGTGCCAGCAGTCCCGTGGGGGGTGAGGACACTGAAGCTTTCTTT.